This TCR beta chain was identified during a study of glioma-infiltrating T cells after dendritic cell vaccination. Study-level background: Patients had newly diagnosed or recurrent glioblastoma and received dendritic cell vaccines. Three intradermal dendritic cell vaccine injections were given every two weeks. Points from the study as a whole: No direct clonality-survival link was found; a diverse polyclonal response may matter.

Data came from immunoSEQ multiplex PCR; TCRdb stores just in-frame clones and leaves some out. The table records around 83,000 clones, 85% of them present only once. This CDR3 contains 12 residues. V was trimmed by 5 bases and J by 7 bases, leaving 9 bases between them. Germline lookup yields CDR1 LNHNV and CDR2 YYDKDF (reference sequence). This clone was seen a single time. Its antigen is not known. Time point reported: after dendritic cell vaccination, including at tumor progression/relapse. Source: blood, taken after dendritic cell vaccination. The clonotype was recovered from a human donor with glioblastoma. This chain links TRBV15 with TRBJ2-1; D is ambiguous. CDR3 in amino acids: CATSSPGNEQFF. CDR3 bases: TGTGCCACCAGCTCCCCCGGGAATGAGCAGTTCTTC.